Listed here are 21 T cell receptor beta chains from one sample, sequenced in a study of blood T cell repertoires in COVID-19. The data were produced by immunoSEQ multiplex PCR, yet TCRdb's version contains in-frame clones alone and is incomplete. This sample carries under 100,000 clones, about 73% of them seen once, and the ten largest clones take about a third. The sample was peripheral blood. All receptors derive from a man between 60 and 70 years old with COVID-19, enrolled during active disease.

The chain couples TRBV5-5 to TRBJ2-5, with D possibly matching TRBD1 (5 bases). CDR1 is SGHKS, CDR2 YYEKEE, per germline (reference sequence). With 0 bases removed from V and 1 base from J, the gap between germline ends came to 10 bases. The CDR3 length is 15 residues. This CDR3 reads CASSLGPQGQETQYF. The CDR3 nucleotides read TGTGCCAGCAGCTTGGGGCCCCAGGGCCAAGAGACCCAGTACTTC. Filled out from reference TRBV5-5 and TRBJ2-5, the complete variable domain reads DAGVTQSPTHLIKTRGQQVTLRCSPISGHKSVSWYQQVLGQGPQFIFQYYEKEERGRGNFPDRFSARQFPNYSSELNVNALLLGDSALYLCASSLGPQGQETQYFGPGTRLLVL.

The chain combines TRBV6-5 with TRBJ1-5; the match to TRBD1 covers 7 bases. J gave up 0 bases and V 6 bases, and 5 bases lay outside the gene matches. From germline, CDR1 is MNHEY and CDR2 SVGAGI. The CDR3 consists of 15 residues. The CDR3 DNA sequence: TGTGCCAGCAGGGTCGGGACAGCTAGCAATCAGCCCCAGCATTTT. It yields the protein CASRVGTASNQPQHF.

This chain connects TRBV30 to TRBJ1-5; D gene unclear. CDR1 is GTSNPN and CDR2 is SVGIG in the germline V gene (reference sequence). CDR3 length: 13 residues. The V end lost 3 bases, the J end lost 7 bases, and 13 bases lay between the germline ends. This CDR3 is CAWRSRNGQPQHF. In DNA form, the CDR3 reads TGTGCCTGGAGAAGCCGAAACGGGCAGCCCCAGCATTTT.

V and J are TRBV6-5 and TRBJ1-2, with a tentative D call TRBD1 (5 bases). The CDR3 is 14 residues long. Per germline, CDR1 MNHEY and CDR2 SVGAGI. The V end was cut by 4 bases, the J end by 7 bases, with 16 bases between. This chain's CDR3 is CASSWRTPLGGYTF. CDR3 bases: TGTGCCAGCAGTTGGCGGACACCTTTAGGTGGCTACACCTTC.

This chain connects TRBV10-3 to TRBJ2-7; 10 positions match TRBD1. CDR1 is ENHRY, CDR2 SYGVKD, per germline. V lost 9 bases, J lost 3 bases, and 5 bases stayed unmatched. The CDR3 is 13 amino acids. Written as DNA, the CDR3 is TGTGCCATATGGGACAGGGGAATCTACGAGCAGTACTTC. Residues: CAIWDRGIYEQYF.

The chain uses TRBV6-2 or TRBV6-3 and TRBJ2-3; 13 bases align to TRBD2. J was trimmed by 8 bases and V by 4 bases; bases with no gene match: 12. CDR3 length equals 17 residues. CDR1 and CDR2 from the germline V gene are MNHEY and SVGEGT. The DNA for the CDR3 is TGTGCCAGCAGTTCGATCGGACTAGCGGGAGCGGAAGGTACGCAGTATTTT. Protein: CASSSIGLAGAEGTQYF.

The chain joins TRBV7-3 to TRBJ1-1, with 8 bases identical to TRBD1. V shed 1 base, J shed 0 bases, and the junction held 4 bases outside the gene matches. Germline CDR1 SGHTA, CDR2 FQGTGA. The CDR3 consists of 16 residues. The CDR3 sequence: CASSLNGQGLNTEAFF. In nucleotides, the CDR3 is TGTGCCAGCAGCTTAAACGGACAGGGATTGAACACTGAAGCTTTCTTT.

The chain joins TRBV6-5 to TRBJ2-7; no firm D call. Germline-derived CDR1 and CDR2 are MNHEY and SVGAGI. The V end was cut by 2 bases, the J end by 0 bases, with 11 bases between. CDR3 length: 15 residues. The CDR3 reads CASSYAPVSSYEQYF. The CDR3 DNA is TGTGCCAGCAGTTACGCGCCGGTGAGCTCCTACGAGCAGTACTTC.

The chain recombines TRBV29-1 with TRBJ2-3, with 10 bases matching TRBD2. Losses at the gene ends were 7 bases for V and 2 bases for J; bases not matched to a gene: 9. This CDR3 contains 15 residues. The V gene's germline CDR1 is SQVTM and CDR2 ANQGSEA. CDR3 region: CSASGLADYTDTQYF. The CDR3 DNA sequence: TGCAGCGCCTCCGGACTAGCGGACTACACAGATACGCAGTATTTT.

A single count supports this clone. The genes are TRBV5-1 and TRBJ2-1; 10 nucleotides align to TRBD2. The germline V gene has CDR1 SGHRS and CDR2 YFSETQ. The CDR3 loop spans 18 amino acids. The V gene end was trimmed by 0 bases and the J gene end by 2 bases; junction bases not matched to a gene: 8. This CDR3 is CASSLAASGGGPYNEQFF. CDR3 DNA sequence: TGCGCCAGCAGCTTGGCCGCTAGCGGGGGTGGACCCTACAATGAGCAGTTCTTC.

The chain carries TRBV24-1 and TRBJ2-7, with TRBD2 as a possible D gene (5 bases). The length of the CDR3 is 18 residues. V was shortened by 1 base and J by 1 base, with 19 bases between the two germline ends. CDR1 is KGHDR, CDR2 SFDVKD, per germline. As DNA, the CDR3 is TGTGCCACCAGTGATTTAGGTCGGGGTCACGCAGTTTCCTACGAGCAGTACTTC. It codes for CATSDLGRGHAVSYEQYF.

This chain links TRBV5-1 with TRBJ2-5; possible D gene TRBD2, 6 bases. This CDR3 is 15 amino acids long. V dropped 4 bases and J dropped 6 bases, with 19 bases sitting between them. CDR1 and CDR2 from the germline V gene are SGHRS and YFSETQ. In nucleotides, the CDR3 is TGCGCCAGCAGCGCCGGGACTGCTGAGGGTAAGACCCAGTACTTC. Amino acid sequence: CASSAGTAEGKTQYF.

J is TRBJ1-1 and V is TRBV19; possible D gene TRBD1, 6 bases. Germline CDR1 is LNHDA and CDR2 is SQIVND (reference sequence). This CDR3 region has 18 residues. Trimming removed 1 base from V and 0 bases from J, with 18 bases in between. CDR3 DNA: TGTGCCAGTAGTATAGGGGGGCGCTCGAGAAAATTGAACACTGAAGCTTTCTTT. Amino acid sequence: CASSIGGRSRKLNTEAFF. The variable domain in full, with the rest retrieved from reference TRBV19 and TRBJ1-1, is DGGITQSPKYLFRKEGQNVTLSCEQNLNHDAMYWYRQDPGQGLRLIYYSQIVNDFQKGDIAEGYSVSREKKESFPLTVTSAQKNPTAFYLCASSIGGRSRKLNTEAFFGQGTRLTVV.

This clone was detected only a few times. V gene TRBV2 combines with J gene TRBJ2-7, with 7 bases that match TRBD1. CDR1 and CDR2 from the germline V gene are SNHLY and FYNNEI. The V gene end was trimmed by 6 bases and the J gene end by 2 bases; junction bases not matched to a gene: 4. CDR3 length equals 13 residues. The DNA for the CDR3 is TGTGCCAGCAGGGGGGACAGCACCTACGAGCAGTACTTC. Translated: CASRGDSTYEQYF.

The CDR3 is CASSPLGGTGTSTEYF. In DNA, the CDR3 is TGTGCCAGCTCACCACTGGGGGGGACAGGAACCTCTACGGAGTACTTC. V usage is TRBV18 and J usage is TRBJ2-7; TRBD1 is a possible D gene (8 bases). The V end lost 1 base, the J end lost 11 bases, and 24 bases lay between the germline ends. The V gene's germline CDR1 is KGHSH and CDR2 LQKENI. This CDR3 region has 16 residues.

This rearrangement joins TRBV9 to TRBJ2-3, with a possible D match to TRBD2 (5 bases). V lost 2 bases and J 4 bases, leaving 5 bases between the germline ends. Germline CDR1 is SGDLS and CDR2 is YYNGEE. The CDR3 has 12 residues. CDR3 loop: CASSVGADTQYF. Here the CDR3 DNA reads TGTGCCAGCAGCGTCGGGGCAGATACGCAGTATTTT. Full variable domain (rest looked up from reference TRBV9 and TRBJ2-3): DSGVTQTPKHLITATGQRVTLRCSPRSGDLSVYWYQQSLDQGLQFLIQYYNGEERAKGNILERFSAQQFPDLHSELNLSSLELGDSALYFCASSVGADTQYFGPGTRLTVL.

J is TRBJ2-1 and V is TRBV19; 7 bases fit TRBD1. Germline values: CDR1 LNHDA, CDR2 SQIVND (reference sequence). The CDR3 is made up of 14 amino acids. J gave up 4 bases and V 3 bases, and 3 bases lay outside the gene matches. The CDR3 protein is CASSIRGQYNEQFF. The CDR3 DNA is TGTGCCAGTAGTATTAGGGGGCAGTACAATGAGCAGTTCTTC.

V usage is TRBV12-3 or TRBV12-4 and J usage is TRBJ2-5, with D possibly TRBD2 on 5 matching bases. The CDR3 length is 13 residues. Trimming cost V 1 base and J 10 bases, with 13 bases left between them. CDR3 in amino acids: CASSLVATKDQYF. The DNA of the CDR3 is TGTGCCAGCAGTTTAGTAGCGACGAAGGACCAGTACTTC.

The V and J genes are TRBV3-1 (or the pseudogene TRBV3-2) and TRBJ2-1; the D is unclear. Germline V gene data show CDR1 as LGHDT and CDR2 as YNNKEL (reference sequence). The CDR3 spans 12 residues. Trimming pared 6 bases from V and 5 bases from J, leaving 8 bases between. CDR3 DNA sequence: TGTGCCAGCAGTCGCGCTAACAATGAGCAGTTCTTC. It is translated as CASSRANNEQFF.

This sequence joins TRBV9 and TRBJ2-3, with 10 bases aligning to TRBD1. J was trimmed by 5 bases and V by 3 bases; bases with no gene match: 6. Germline-derived CDR1 and CDR2 are SGDLS and YYNGEE. The CDR3 is made up of 15 amino acids. In DNA form, the CDR3 reads TGTGCCAGCAGCGCTTGGGACAGGGGAGGAGATACGCAGTATTTT. This encodes CASSAWDRGGDTQYF.

The chain employs TRBV2 and TRBJ2-5; D possibly corresponds to TRBD2 (7 bases). The length of the CDR3 is 14 residues. V was trimmed by 8 bases and J by 2 bases, leaving 15 bases between them. CDR1 is SNHLY, CDR2 FYNNEI, per germline. DNA of the CDR3: TGTGCCAGCGAGTGGGGGAGGGGGCAAGAGACCCAGTACTTC. Translating it yields CASEWGRGQETQYF.